This T cell receptor beta chain was documented in a study of T cell responses to AZD1222 COVID-19 vaccine. Whole-study context: Pooling was applied to second doses at about 4 or about 12 weeks.

The germline gives CDR1 LNHNV, CDR2 YYDKDF (reference sequence). CDR3 length: 15 residues. Trimming pared 0 bases from V and 7 bases from J, leaving 12 bases between. The repertoire was sequenced with immunoSEQ multiplex PCR; TCRdb's copy has only in-frame clones and lacks some. Of over 120,000 clones in the sample, over 90% were seen once. About this clone: Its target is unknown.

Study results and caveats: At baseline, just 6 or 7 AZD1222 recipients tested seropositive.

The starting material was peripheral blood, obtained on day 0 of AZD1222 vaccination. The receptor was derived from an adult in good health. The chain recombines TRBV15 with TRBJ2-2; no clear D. The CDR3 reads CATSRDSWRIGELFF. The CDR3 DNA follows: TGTGCCACCAGCAGAGATTCTTGGCGAATCGGGGAGCTGTTTTTT. The whole variable domain, filled in from reference TRBV15 and TRBJ2-2, reads DAMVIQNPRYQVTQFGKPVTLSCSQTLNHNVMYWYQQKSSQAPKLLFHYYDKDFNNEADTPDNFQSRRPNTSFCFLDIRSPGLGDTAMYLCATSRDSWRIGELFFGEGSRLTVL.